This section outlines one T cell receptor (beta chain) sequence together with its context. Its antigen remains unidentified. This CDR3 has 14 residues. The germline V gene encodes CDR1 LNHDA and CDR2 SQIVND (reference sequence). Trimming removed 0 bases from V and 5 bases from J, with 10 bases in between. The entry originates in a study of cytotoxic CD8 clonotypes in ibrutinib-treated CLL. Study-level background: Partial responses totalled approximately 24 and complete responses 2; after median approximately 64 months, approximately 15 remained remitted and roughly twelve progressed. General study results and limits: Age-matched healthy donor levels were exceeded by baseline clonality, which tracked circulating CD8+ T-cell counts. Sustained-remission and progressing patients had different sampling times.

With sequencing, the targeted depth ranged from 1 in 200,000 to 1 in 1 million T cells. Generated by immunoSEQ multiplex PCR, the TCRdb table keeps only in-frame clones and is missing some. This sample has 45,000 or so clones, with approximately 74% found just once. This sequence joins TRBV19 and TRBJ1-1; TRBD1 might be the D (5 bases). This TCR came from a human donor with chronic lymphocytic leukemia. The source was PBMCs, collected after 12 months of ibrutinib treatment. As DNA, the CDR3 is TGTGCCAGTAGTATAGATCGGGGCGGGACTGAAGCTTTCTTT. Amino acid sequence: CASSIDRGGTEAFF.